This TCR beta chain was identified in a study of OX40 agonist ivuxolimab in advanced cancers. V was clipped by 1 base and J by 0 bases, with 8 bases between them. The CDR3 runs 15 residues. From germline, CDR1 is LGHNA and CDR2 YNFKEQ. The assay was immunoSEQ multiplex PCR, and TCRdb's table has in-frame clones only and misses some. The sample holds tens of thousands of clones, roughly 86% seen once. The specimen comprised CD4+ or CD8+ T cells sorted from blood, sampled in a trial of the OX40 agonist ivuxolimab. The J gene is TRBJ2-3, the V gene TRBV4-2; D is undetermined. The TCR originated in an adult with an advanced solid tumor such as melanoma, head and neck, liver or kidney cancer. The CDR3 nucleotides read TGTGCCAGCAGCCAAGGAGCCGGGAGCACAGATACGCAGTATTTT. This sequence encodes CASSQGAGSTDTQYF.